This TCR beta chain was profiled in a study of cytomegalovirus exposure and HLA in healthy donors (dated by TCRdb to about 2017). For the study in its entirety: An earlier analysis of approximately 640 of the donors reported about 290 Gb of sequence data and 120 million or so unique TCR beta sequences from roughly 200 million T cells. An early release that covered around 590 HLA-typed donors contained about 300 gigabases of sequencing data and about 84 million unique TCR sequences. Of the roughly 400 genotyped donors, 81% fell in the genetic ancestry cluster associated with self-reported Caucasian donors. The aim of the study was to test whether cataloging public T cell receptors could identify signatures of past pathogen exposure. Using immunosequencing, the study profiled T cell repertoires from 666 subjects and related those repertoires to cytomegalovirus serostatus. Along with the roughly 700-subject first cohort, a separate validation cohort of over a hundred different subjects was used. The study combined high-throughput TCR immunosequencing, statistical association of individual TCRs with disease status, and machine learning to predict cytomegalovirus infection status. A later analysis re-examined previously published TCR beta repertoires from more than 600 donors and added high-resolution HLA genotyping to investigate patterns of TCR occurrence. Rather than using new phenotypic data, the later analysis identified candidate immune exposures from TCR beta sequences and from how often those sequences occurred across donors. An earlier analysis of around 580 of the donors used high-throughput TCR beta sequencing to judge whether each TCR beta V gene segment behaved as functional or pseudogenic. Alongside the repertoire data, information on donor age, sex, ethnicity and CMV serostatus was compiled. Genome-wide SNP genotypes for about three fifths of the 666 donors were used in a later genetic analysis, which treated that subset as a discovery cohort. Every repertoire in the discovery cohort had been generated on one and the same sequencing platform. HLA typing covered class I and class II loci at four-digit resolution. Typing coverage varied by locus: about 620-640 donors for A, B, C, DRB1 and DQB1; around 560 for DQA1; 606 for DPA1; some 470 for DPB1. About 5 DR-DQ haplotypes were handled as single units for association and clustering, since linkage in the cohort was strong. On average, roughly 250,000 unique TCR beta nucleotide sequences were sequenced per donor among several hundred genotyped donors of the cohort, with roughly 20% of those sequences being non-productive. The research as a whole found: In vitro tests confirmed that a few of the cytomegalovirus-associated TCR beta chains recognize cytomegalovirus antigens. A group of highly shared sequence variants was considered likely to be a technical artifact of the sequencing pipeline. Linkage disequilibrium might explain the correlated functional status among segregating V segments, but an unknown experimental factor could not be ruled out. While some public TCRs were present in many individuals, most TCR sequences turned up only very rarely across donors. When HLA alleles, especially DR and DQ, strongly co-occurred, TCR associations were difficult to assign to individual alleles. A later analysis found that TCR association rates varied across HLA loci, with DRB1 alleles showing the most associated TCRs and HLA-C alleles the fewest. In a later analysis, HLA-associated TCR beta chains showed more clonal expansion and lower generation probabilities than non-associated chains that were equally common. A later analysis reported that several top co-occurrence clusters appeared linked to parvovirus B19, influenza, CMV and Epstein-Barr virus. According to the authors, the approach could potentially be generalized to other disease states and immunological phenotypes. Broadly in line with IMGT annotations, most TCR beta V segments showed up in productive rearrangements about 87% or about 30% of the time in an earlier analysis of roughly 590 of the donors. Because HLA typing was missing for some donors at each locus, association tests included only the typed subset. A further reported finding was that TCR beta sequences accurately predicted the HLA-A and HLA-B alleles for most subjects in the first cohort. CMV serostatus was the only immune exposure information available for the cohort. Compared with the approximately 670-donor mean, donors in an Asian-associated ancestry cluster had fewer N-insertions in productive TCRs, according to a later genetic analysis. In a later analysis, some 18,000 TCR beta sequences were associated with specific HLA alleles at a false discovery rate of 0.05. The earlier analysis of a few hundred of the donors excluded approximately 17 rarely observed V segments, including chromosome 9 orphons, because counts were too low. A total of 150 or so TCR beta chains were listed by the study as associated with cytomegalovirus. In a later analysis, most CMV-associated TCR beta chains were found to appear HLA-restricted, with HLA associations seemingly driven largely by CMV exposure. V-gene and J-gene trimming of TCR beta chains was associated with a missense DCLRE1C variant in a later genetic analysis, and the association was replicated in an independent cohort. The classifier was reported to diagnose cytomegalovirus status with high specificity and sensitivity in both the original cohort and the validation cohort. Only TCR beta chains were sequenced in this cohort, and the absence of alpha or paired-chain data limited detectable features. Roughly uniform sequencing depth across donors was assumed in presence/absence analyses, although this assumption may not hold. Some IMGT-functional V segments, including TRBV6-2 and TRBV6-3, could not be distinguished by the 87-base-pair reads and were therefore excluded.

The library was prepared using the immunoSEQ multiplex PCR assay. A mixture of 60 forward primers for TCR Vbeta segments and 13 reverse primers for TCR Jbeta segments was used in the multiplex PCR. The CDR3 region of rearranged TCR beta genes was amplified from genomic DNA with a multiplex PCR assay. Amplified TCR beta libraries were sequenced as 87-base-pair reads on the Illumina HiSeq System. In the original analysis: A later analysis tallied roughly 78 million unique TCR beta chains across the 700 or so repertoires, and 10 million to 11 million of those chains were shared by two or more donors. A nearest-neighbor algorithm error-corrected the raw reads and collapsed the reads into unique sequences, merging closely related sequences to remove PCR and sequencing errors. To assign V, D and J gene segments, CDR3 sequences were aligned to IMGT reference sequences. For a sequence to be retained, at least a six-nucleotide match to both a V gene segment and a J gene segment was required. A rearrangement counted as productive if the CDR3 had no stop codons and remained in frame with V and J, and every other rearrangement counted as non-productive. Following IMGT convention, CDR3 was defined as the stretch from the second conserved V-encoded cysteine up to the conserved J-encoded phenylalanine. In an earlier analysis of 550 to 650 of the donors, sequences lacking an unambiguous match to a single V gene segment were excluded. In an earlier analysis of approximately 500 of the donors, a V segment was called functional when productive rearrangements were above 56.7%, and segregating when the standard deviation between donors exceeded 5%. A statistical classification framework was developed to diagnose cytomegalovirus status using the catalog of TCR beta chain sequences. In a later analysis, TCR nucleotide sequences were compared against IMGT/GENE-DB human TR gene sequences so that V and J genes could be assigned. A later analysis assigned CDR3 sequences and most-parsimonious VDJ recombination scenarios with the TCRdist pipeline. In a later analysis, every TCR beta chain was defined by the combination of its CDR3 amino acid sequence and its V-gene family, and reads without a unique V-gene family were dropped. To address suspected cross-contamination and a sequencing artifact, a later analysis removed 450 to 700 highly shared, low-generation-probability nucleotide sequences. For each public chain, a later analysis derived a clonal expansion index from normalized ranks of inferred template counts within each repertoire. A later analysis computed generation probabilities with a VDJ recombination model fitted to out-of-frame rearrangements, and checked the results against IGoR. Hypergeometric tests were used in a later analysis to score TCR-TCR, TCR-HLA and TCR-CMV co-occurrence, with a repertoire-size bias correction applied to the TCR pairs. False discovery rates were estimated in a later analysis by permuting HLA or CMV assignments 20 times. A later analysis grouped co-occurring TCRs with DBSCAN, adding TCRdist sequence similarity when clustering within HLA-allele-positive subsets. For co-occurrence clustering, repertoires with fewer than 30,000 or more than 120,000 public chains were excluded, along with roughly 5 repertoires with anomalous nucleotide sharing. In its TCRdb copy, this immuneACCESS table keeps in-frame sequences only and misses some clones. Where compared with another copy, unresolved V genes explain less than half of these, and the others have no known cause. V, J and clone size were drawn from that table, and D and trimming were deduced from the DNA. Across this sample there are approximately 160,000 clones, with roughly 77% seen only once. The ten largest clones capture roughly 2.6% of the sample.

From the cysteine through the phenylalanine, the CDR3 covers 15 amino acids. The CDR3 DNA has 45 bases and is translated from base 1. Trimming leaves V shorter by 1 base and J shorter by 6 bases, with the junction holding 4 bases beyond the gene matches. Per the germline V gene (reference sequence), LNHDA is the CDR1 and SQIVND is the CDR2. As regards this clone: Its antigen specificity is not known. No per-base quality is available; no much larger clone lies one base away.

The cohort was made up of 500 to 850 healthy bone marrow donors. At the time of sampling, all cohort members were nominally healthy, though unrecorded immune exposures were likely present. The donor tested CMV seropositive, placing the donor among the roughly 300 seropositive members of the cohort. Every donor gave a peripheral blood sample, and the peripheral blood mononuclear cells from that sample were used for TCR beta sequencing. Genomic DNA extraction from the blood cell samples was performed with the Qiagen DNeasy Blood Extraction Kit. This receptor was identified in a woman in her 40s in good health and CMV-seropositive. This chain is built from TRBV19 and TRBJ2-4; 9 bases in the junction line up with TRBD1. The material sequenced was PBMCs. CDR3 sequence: CASSIADRGVNIQYF. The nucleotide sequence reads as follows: TGTGCCAGTAGTATAGCTGACAGGGGGGTAAACATTCAGTACTTC.